This T cell receptor (beta chain) was identified in a study of cytomegalovirus exposure and HLA in healthy donors. Broader study findings: Most of the TCR beta V segments (in an earlier analysis) were productive either about 87% or about 30% of the time. TCR beta sequences reportedly predicted the HLA-A and HLA-B alleles of most subjects accurately. Later analysis indicated greater clonal expansion among HLA-associated TCR beta chains than among equally common other chains.

A note on this clone: Its antigen remains unknown.

This CDR3 has 15 residues. Germline assignment: CDR1 SGHVS and CDR2 FNYEAQ. The V and J ends lost 4 bases and 8 bases respectively, with 17 bases between them. Researchers ran the PCR with 60 Vbeta and 13 Jbeta primers. Source study methods: A follow-up analysis tallied some 80 million unique TCR beta chains, about 10 million shared. Clones were read by immunoSEQ multiplex PCR, and TCRdb kept only the in-frame ones, dropping some. V and J calls and clone size are given by that table; D and trimming were obtained from the DNA. Of 30,000 to 45,000 clones in the sample, roughly 88% are singletons; the top ten hold more than 9.5%.

The chain is built from TRBV7-6 and TRBJ1-4; no reliable D call. Sequencing input: PBMCs. This receptor was taken from a woman aged 40 to 55 in good health and CMV-seropositive. CDR3 nucleotides: TGTGCCAGCAGCTCCGGTGGAGGGAGCTACGAAAAACTGTTTTTT. It yields the protein CASSSGGGSYEKLFF.